A selection of T cell receptor beta chains follows, all from one sample in a study of cytomegalovirus exposure and HLA in healthy donors. Clones were sequenced by immunoSEQ multiplex PCR, and TCRdb holds only the in-frame ones, with some missing. The sample carries approximately 130,000 clones, over 75% recorded once. Material for sequencing was PBMCs. These receptors came from a boy younger than 18 in good health and CMV-seronegative. The conserved cysteine and the conserved F or W are not part of the CDR3 here. Clone size is given for some rows only: seen once, a few or many times, or a class if the clone is expanded.

j_gene | abundance | v_gene | CDR3aa
TRBJ1-2 | NA | TRBV4-3 | ASSQETGPSYGYT
TRBJ2-4 | NA | TRBV29-1 | SVAGGAGTKNIQY
TRBJ1-2 | NA | TRBV25-1 | ASSDVGQGAVYGYT
TRBJ1-3 | NA | TRBV9 | ASSPARDRGPGNTIY
TRBJ2-3 | once | TRBV9 | ASSPDPGGATDTQY
TRBJ1-4 | once | TRBV4-3 | ASSQTSGGEKLF
TRBJ2-3 | NA | TRBV18 | ASSPGLAGGSSRDTQY
TRBJ2-2 | once | TRBV27 | ASSTGGTGELF
TRBJ1-5 | NA | TRBV6-5 | ASSLSSPRGQPQH
TRBJ1-5 | NA | TRBV7-8 | ASSQGREDNQPQH
TRBJ1-2 | NA | TRBV4-3 | ASSQDSQDGGYT
TRBJ2-5 | NA | TRBV27 | ASSSVGTEGPETQY
TRBJ1-1 | NA | TRBV19 | ASGESAEAF
TRBJ1-1 | NA | TRBV9 | ASSVVTIAGQGSEAF
TRBJ2-2 | NA | TRBV18 | ASSLRDRGNTGELF
TRBJ2-5 | NA | TRBV19 | ASSIGEPETQY
TRBJ1-2 | NA | TRBV25-1 | ASSEAGAGYGYT
TRBJ2-3 | once | TRBV14 | ASSQDWGSLTDTQY
TRBJ2-3 | NA | TRBV9 | ASSAGLAGGWLADTQY
TRBJ1-5 | NA | TRBV6-5 | ASRGTGGNQPQH
TRBJ1-6 | NA | TRBV7-2 | ASSLKAGLNSPLH
TRBJ1-5 | NA | TRBV19 | ASSDRGQPQH
TRBJ2-3 | NA | TRBV4-3 | ASSQEYRGGFKTDTQY
TRBJ2-3 | NA | TRBV4-3 | ASSQEVIAIDTQY
TRBJ1-5 | NA | TRBV19 | ASSIRRGGQPQH
TRBJ1-4 | NA | TRBV7-9 | ASSRRGVGNEKLF
TRBJ1-4 | NA | TRBV9 | ASSTGQVTNEKLF
TRBJ2-7 | NA | TRBV2 | ASSAREQY
TRBJ1-1 | few | TRBV6-6 | ASSYPTGNTEAF
TRBJ1-4 | NA | TRBV4-1 | ASSPQTGFNEKLF
TRBJ2-7 | NA | TRBV6-6 | ASSYFRGVNEQY
TRBJ2-3 | NA | TRBV29-1 | SVEDVAGGHVVTDTQY
TRBJ2-1 | NA | TRBV7-7 | ASSLFWSRLGIPEQF
TRBJ2-1 | NA | TRBV7-9 | ASSLRLAGGYRSYNEQF
TRBJ1-6 | NA | TRBV6-5 | ASSPGIYNSPLH
TRBJ2-1 | NA | TRBV12-5 | ASGLTSGNSYNEQF
TRBJ2-7 | NA | TRBV7-3 | ASSFAPGAYEQY
TRBJ1-1 | few | TRBV6-5 | ASSQQGVYTEAF
TRBJ1-5 | NA | TRBV27 | ASSLFGSQPQH
TRBJ1-1 | few | TRBV4-3 | ASSQDRMNTEAF
TRBJ1-6 | NA | TRBV7-3 | ASSLTLGGSPLH
TRBJ2-7 | NA | TRBV19 | ASQRTGTYEQY
TRBJ1-1 | NA | TRBV11-2 | ASSPRTGLKMNTEAF
TRBJ1-5 | NA | TRBV7-9 | ASSQDSSGGNQPQH
TRBJ2-2 | NA | TRBV7-9 | ASRNQGLTTGELF
TRBJ2-5 | NA | TRBV5-4 | ASSLQGKETQY
TRBJ1-1 | NA | TRBV14 | ASSQDFWDTEAF
TRBJ1-3 | NA | TRBV5-1 | ASSGGDTNSGNTIY
TRBJ2-1 | NA | TRBV9 | ASSVEGDYNEQF
TRBJ1-1 | NA | TRBV7-8 | ASSLGLTGRGTEAF
TRBJ2-7 | NA | TRBV6-1 | ASSEADVGQGAYEQY
TRBJ2-3 | NA | TRBV10-1 | ASSERDTQY
TRBJ2-7 | NA | TRBV13 | ASSYSGSSYEQY
TRBJ2-5 | NA | TRBV7-9 | SSSSGVGETQY
TRBJ1-2 | NA | TRBV4-3 | ASSPSSTGFGYT
TRBJ1-2 | NA | TRBV4-2 | ASSSGDSRYGYP
TRBJ2-7 | once | TRBV2 | ASKDRGRREQY
TRBJ2-7 | NA | TRBV27 | ASSRLATRGEQY
TRBJ1-3 | NA | TRBV9 | ASSWEGHHPSGNTIY